The clone carrying this TCR beta chain was seen more than once but under ten times. Its antigen remains unidentified. Sorting gave populations that all exceeded 95% purity. Germline V gene data show CDR1 as SGHRS and CDR2 as YFSETQ. V gave up 3 bases and J gave up 3 bases; unmatched junction bases: 6. The CDR3 is 16 residues long. As every portion of the isolated RNA was reverse transcribed, the sequencing read expressed TCRB transcripts. Naive, central memory and regulatory T cell samples yielded roughly 3.6 million reads on average. Profiled with immunoSEQ multiplex PCR; TCRdb holds only in-frame clones, not every one. The repertoire holds 300,000 to 350,000 clones, with 7% to 10% as singletons. This entry comes from a study of beta chain features in type 1 diabetes. Study results and limitations: Researchers report that Type 1 diabetes patients had moderately but significantly shorter TCRB CDR3s across all four CD4+ subsets.

This TCR derives from a man aged 25-45 years with type 1 diabetes. The chain carries TRBV5-1 and TRBJ2-3; 11 nucleotides agree with TRBD2. The specimen was central memory CD4+ T cells from blood. CDR3 sequence: CASSSGLAVGTDTQYF. CDR3 nucleotides: TGCGCCAGCAGCTCGGGACTAGCGGTGGGTACAGATACGCAGTATTTT. Variable domain in full (rest from reference TRBV5-1 and TRBJ2-3): KAGVTQTPRYLIKTRGQQVTLSCSPISGHRSVSWYQQTPGQGLQFLFEYFSETQRNKGNFPGRFSGRQFSNSRSEMNVSTLELGDSALYLCASSSGLAVGTDTQYFGPGTRLTVL.